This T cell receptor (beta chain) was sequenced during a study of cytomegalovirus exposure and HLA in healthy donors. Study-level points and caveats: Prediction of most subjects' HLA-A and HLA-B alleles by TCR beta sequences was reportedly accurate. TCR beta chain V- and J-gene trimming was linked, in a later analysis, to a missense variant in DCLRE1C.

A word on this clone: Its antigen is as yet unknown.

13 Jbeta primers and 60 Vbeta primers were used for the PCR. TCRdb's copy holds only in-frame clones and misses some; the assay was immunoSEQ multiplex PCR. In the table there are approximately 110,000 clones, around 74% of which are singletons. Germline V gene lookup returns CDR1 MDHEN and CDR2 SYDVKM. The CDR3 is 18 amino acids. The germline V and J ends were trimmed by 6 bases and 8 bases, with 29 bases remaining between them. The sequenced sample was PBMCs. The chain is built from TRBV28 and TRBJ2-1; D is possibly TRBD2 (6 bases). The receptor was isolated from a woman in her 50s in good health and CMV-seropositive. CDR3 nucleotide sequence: TGTGCCAGCAGACACAACCCCCGGGACTCCCCTTGGAGAGATGAGCAGTTCTTC. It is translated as CASRHNPRDSPWRDEQFF.